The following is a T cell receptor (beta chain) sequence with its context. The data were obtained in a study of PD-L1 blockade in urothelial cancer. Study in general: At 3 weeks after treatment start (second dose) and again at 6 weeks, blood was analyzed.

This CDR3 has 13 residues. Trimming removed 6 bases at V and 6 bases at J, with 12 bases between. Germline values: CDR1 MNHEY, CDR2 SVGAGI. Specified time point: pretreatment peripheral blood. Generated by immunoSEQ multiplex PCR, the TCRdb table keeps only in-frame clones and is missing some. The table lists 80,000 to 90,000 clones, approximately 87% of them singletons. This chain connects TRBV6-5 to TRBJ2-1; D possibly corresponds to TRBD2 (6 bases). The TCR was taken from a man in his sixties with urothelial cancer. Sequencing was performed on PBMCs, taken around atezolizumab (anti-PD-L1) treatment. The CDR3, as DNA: TGTGCCAGCAGCCCCCCCGGGAGCAATGAGCAGTTCTTC. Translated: CASSPPGSNEQFF.